This entry lists 27 T cell receptor beta chains sequenced from one sample in a study of T cells after yellow fever vaccination. In TCRdb, the 5' RACE reads were re-called with MiXCR into one record per CDR3 protein. Among about 630,000 distinct CDR3 sequences listed, about 12% were seen once. The source material was PBMCs, sampled on the day of the yellow fever booster vaccination. Receptor source: a man under 40 who received the YFV17D yellow fever vaccine.

The chain is built from TRBV20-1 and TRBJ2-1; D ambiguous. This CDR3 region has 11 residues. Germline CDR1 and CDR2: DFQATT and SNEGSKA (reference sequence). Trimming stripped 3 bases from V and 8 bases from J, with 8 bases between. This CDR3 reads CSASIGDEQFF. DNA for the CDR3: TGCAGTGCTAGTATTGGGGATGAGCAGTTCTTC.

In its sample, this clonotype was seen once. J is TRBJ2-1 and V is TRBV7-3; D not certain. The V end lost 5 bases, the J end lost 8 bases, and 19 bases lay between the germline ends. Per the germline V gene, CDR1 is SGHTA and CDR2 is FQGTGA. CDR3 length equals 15 residues. The CDR3 coding sequence is TGTGCCAGCAGCCTCTTTCCCTCCAACCGCGATGAGCAGTTCTTC. Translation: CASSLFPSNRDEQFF.

This clonotype was counted a few times. This chain connects TRBV20-1 to TRBJ2-1, with 7 bases that match TRBD2. The CDR3 totals 16 residues. With V trimmed by 0 bases and J by 0 bases, 5 bases remained unmatched. Germline V gives CDR1 DFQATT, CDR2 SNEGSKA (reference sequence). This CDR3 is CSARETGRSSYNEQFF. The CDR3, as DNA: TGCAGTGCTAGAGAGACCGGGAGGAGCTCCTACAATGAGCAGTTCTTC.

The V and J genes are TRBV30 and TRBJ2-1, with 7 bases identical to TRBD2. The CDR3 runs 15 residues. V dropped 2 bases and J dropped 6; count of bases not matched to a gene: 10. Germline lookup yields CDR1 GTSNPN and CDR2 SVGIG (reference sequence). The CDR3 loop reads CAWSPPAGAPNEQFF. The CDR3 nucleotides are TGTGCCTGGAGTCCCCCTGCGGGAGCTCCCAATGAGCAGTTCTTC.

This clonotype showed up just a few times. V usage is TRBV10-3 and J usage is TRBJ2-7; 9 nucleotides match TRBD1. With 0 bases clipped from V and 3 bases from J, the junction kept 3 bases outside the gene matches. CDR3 length: 15 amino acids. Germline loops: CDR1 ENHRY, CDR2 SYGVKD. CDR3 protein: CAISESGGQGYEQYF. The CDR3 DNA is TGTGCCATCAGTGAGTCCGGGGGACAGGGCTACGAGCAGTACTTC.

This clonotype was counted only a few times. This chain links TRBV25-1 with TRBJ2-3, with TRBD1 identical over 7 bases. J was trimmed by 0 bases and V by 3 bases; bases with no gene match: 6. Germline V gives CDR1 MGHDK, CDR2 SYGVNS. CDR3 size: 16 residues. The CDR3 sequence: CASSESRTGSTDTQYF. The CDR3 DNA follows: TGTGCCAGCAGTGAGTCCCGGACAGGAAGCACAGATACGCAGTATTTT. The entire variable domain, with the rest obtained from reference TRBV25-1 and TRBJ2-3, is as follows: EADIYQTPRYLVIGTGKKITLECSQTMGHDKMYWYQQDPGMELHLIHYSYGVNSTEKGDLSSESTVSRIRTEHFPLTLESARPSHTSQYLCASSESRTGSTDTQYFGPGTRLTVL.

CDR3 loop: CASSYGRETYEQYF. The CDR3 region has the DNA TGTGCCAGCAGTTACGGCAGGGAGACCTACGAGCAGTACTTC. The chain carries TRBV6-5 and TRBJ2-7; D tentatively reads TRBD1 or TRBD2 (5 bases each). CDR3 length: 14 residues. Germline CDR1 MNHEY, CDR2 SVGAGI. Trimming removed 2 bases from V and 2 bases from J, with 10 bases in between.

V usage is TRBV29-1 and J usage is TRBJ2-5; D not certain. The CDR3 extends over 10 amino acids. The V gene lost 3 bases and the J gene lost 6 bases, with 5 bases spanning the gap. CDR1 SQVTM and CDR2 ANQGSEA come from the germline V gene. The CDR3 sequence is CSVERQTQYF. CDR3 nucleotides: TGCAGCGTTGAGCGTCAGACCCAGTACTTC. Full variable domain (remainder filled in from reference TRBV29-1 and TRBJ2-5): SAVISQKPSRDICQRGTSLTIQCQVDSQVTMMFWYRQQPGQSLTLIATANQGSEATYESGFVIDKFPISRPNLTFSTLTVSNMSPEDSSIYLCSVERQTQYFGPGTRLLVL.

The table lists this clonotype with a count of one. The chain links TRBV12-3 or TRBV12-4 to TRBJ2-1; TRBD2 matches 13 bases. The CDR3 spans 18 residues. CDR3 sequence reads: CTFSPLRRLAGGINEQFF. The DNA for the CDR3 is TGTACCTTCAGCCCGTTAAGAAGACTAGCGGGAGGCATCAATGAGCAGTTCTTC.

V usage is TRBV25-1 and J usage is TRBJ1-1; no clear D. Trimming removed 6 bases at V and 0 bases at J, with 11 bases between. CDR3 size: 14 residues. Per the germline V gene, CDR1 is MGHDK and CDR2 is SYGVNS. This CDR3 reads CASRSPGMNTEAFF. DNA of the CDR3: TGTGCCAGCAGGAGCCCGGGTATGAACACTGAAGCTTTCTTT. Together with reference TRBV25-1 and TRBJ1-1, the CDR3 gives the full variable domain: EADIYQTPRYLVIGTGKKITLECSQTMGHDKMYWYQQDPGMELHLIHYSYGVNSTEKGDLSSESTVSRIRTEHFPLTLESARPSHTSQYLCASRSPGMNTEAFFGQGTRLTVV.

The sample holds many counts of this clonotype. The gene calls are TRBV24-1 and TRBJ2-1, with D hard to call. The CDR3 contains 12 residues. The V end lost 10 bases, the J end lost 0 bases, and 6 bases lay between the germline ends. Germline CDR1 is KGHDR and CDR2 is SFDVKD. The DNA of the CDR3 is TGTGCCACGCTTAGCTCCTACAATGAGCAGTTCTTC. Translated: CATLSSYNEQFF.

V is TRBV4-2 and J is TRBJ2-5; 12 nucleotides match TRBD2. After removal of 4 bases from V and 4 bases from J, the junction contained 7 bases not matched to a gene. The CDR3 has 16 amino acids. CDR1 LGHNA and CDR2 YNFKEQ come from the germline V gene. CDR3 in DNA: TGTGCCAGCAGCCCACGGACTAGCGGGACGGGAGAGACCCAGTACTTC. Its protein product is CASSPRTSGTGETQYF.

A few counts support this clonotype. The chain recombines TRBV5-1 with TRBJ2-7, with 10 nucleotides matching TRBD2. Trimming removed 0 bases from V and 5 bases from J; junction bases left unmatched: 8. Germline V CDR1 and CDR2: SGHRS, YFSETQ. The CDR3 contains 16 residues. CDR3 nucleotide sequence: TGCGCCAGCAGCTTGGGGACTAGCGGAGGATTTGACGAGCAGTACTTC. As protein: CASSLGTSGGFDEQYF.

V and J are TRBV7-2 and TRBJ2-7, with TRBD2 matching 8 bases. The CDR3 has 13 residues. Per germline, CDR1 SGHTA and CDR2 FQGNSA. Germline trimming cut 5 bases from V and 3 bases from J; bases unmatched to any gene: 3. The CDR3 coding sequence is TGTGCCAGCAGCATCACTAGCGGCTACGAGCAGTACTTC. Protein product: CASSITSGYEQYF.

The DNA of the CDR3 is TGCGCCAGCAGCGCGACACAGGGGCGCGGGAATGAGCAGTTCTTC. It encodes CASSATQGRGNEQFF. The chain has TRBV5-1 and TRBJ2-1, with 7 bases that match TRBD1. Losses at the gene ends were 4 bases for V and 7 bases for J; bases not matched to a gene: 11. The germline gives CDR1 SGHRS, CDR2 YFSETQ. The CDR3 totals 15 residues. Supplemented by reference TRBV5-1 and TRBJ2-1, the full variable domain reads KAGVTQTPRYLIKTRGQQVTLSCSPISGHRSVSWYQQTPGQGLQFLFEYFSETQRNKGNFPGRFSGRQFSNSRSEMNVSTLELGDSALYLCASSATQGRGNEQFFGPGTRLTVL.

This clonotype was detected only a few times. The rearrangement joins TRBV7-9 to TRBJ2-2; TRBD1 might be the D (5 bases). The V and J ends lost 3 bases and 6 bases respectively, with 11 bases between them. Germline assignment: CDR1 SEHNR and CDR2 FQNEAQ (reference sequence). The CDR3 covers 14 residues. The CDR3 DNA follows: TGTGCCAGCAGCTTCCCGTTAGGGGCCGGGGAGCTGTTTTTT. This encodes CASSFPLGAGELFF. Looking up the rest from reference TRBV7-9 and TRBJ2-2 gives the full variable domain: DTGVSQNPRHKITKRGQNVTFRCDPISEHNRLYWYRQTLGQGPEFLTYFQNEAQLEKSRLLSDRFSAERPKGSFSTLEIQRTEQGDSAMYLCASSFPLGAGELFFGEGSRLTVL.

This clonotype was found a few times. The chain links TRBV5-1 to TRBJ2-2; D remains unclear. V gave up 4 bases and J gave up 0 bases, with 10 bases separating them. Per the germline V gene, CDR1 is SGHRS and CDR2 is YFSETQ. The CDR3 runs 15 residues. The CDR3 region has the DNA TGCGCCAGCAGCCCAGAACCTGCGAACACCGGGGAGCTGTTTTTT. Its translation: CASSPEPANTGELFF. The full variable domain, with the rest looked up from reference TRBV5-1 and TRBJ2-2, is KAGVTQTPRYLIKTRGQQVTLSCSPISGHRSVSWYQQTPGQGLQFLFEYFSETQRNKGNFPGRFSGRQFSNSRSEMNVSTLELGDSALYLCASSPEPANTGELFFGEGSRLTVL.

J is TRBJ2-1 and V is TRBV20-1; D possibly matches TRBD1 or TRBD2 (5 bases each). CDR1 is DFQATT, CDR2 SNEGSKA, per germline (reference sequence). V was pared by 6 bases and J by 7 bases, with 22 bases between. The CDR3 runs 15 residues. The CDR3 bases are TGCAGTGCAGGGGAGTCGTACTCCTCGTGGAATGAGCAGTTCTTC. This encodes CSAGESYSSWNEQFF.

V and J are TRBV5-6 and TRBJ2-1; 13 bases agree with TRBD2. The CDR3 length is 16 residues. J was trimmed by 5 bases and V by 5 bases; bases with no gene match: 7. Germline V CDR1 and CDR2: SGHDT, YYEEEE. CDR3 in DNA: TGTGCCAGCAGACCGACTAGCGGGAGGACTAACAATGAGCAGTTCTTC. It translates to CASRPTSGRTNNEQFF.

The chain links TRBV20-1 to TRBJ1-1; D perhaps matches TRBD1 (5 bases). The ends were cut back, 5 bases at V and 4 bases at J, with 17 bases in the middle. Germline-derived CDR1 and CDR2 are DFQATT and SNEGSKA (reference sequence). The CDR3 runs 14 residues. The CDR3 region has the DNA TGCAGTGCTCCCCAAGGGGCTACGGGCACTGAAGCTTTCTTT. Its protein product is CSAPQGATGTEAFF.

There are a few counts of this clonotype. V usage is TRBV2 and J usage is TRBJ2-7; a possible D gene is TRBD1 (7 bases). Germline V gene lookup returns CDR1 SNHLY and CDR2 FYNNEI. Trimming stripped 7 bases from V and 2 bases from J, with 12 bases between. The CDR3 has 13 residues. The CDR3 DNA is TGTGCCAGCACGCGGGACAGCACCTACGAGCAGTACTTC. Its protein is CASTRDSTYEQYF.

In its sample, this clonotype was seen a few times. The V gene is TRBV7-9, the J gene TRBJ2-7; 8 nucleotides line up with TRBD1. Germline CDR1 and CDR2: SEHNR and FQNEAQ (reference sequence). This CDR3 has 13 residues. With 5 bases clipped from V and 5 bases from J, the junction kept 5 bases outside the gene matches. This CDR3 is CASSGTGGNEQYF. DNA of the CDR3: TGTGCCAGCAGCGGGACAGGTGGAAACGAGCAGTACTTC.

The chain employs TRBV10-2 and TRBJ1-1; D call uncertain. Trimming cost V 2 bases and J 0 bases, with 4 bases left between them. Germline V gene lookup returns CDR1 WSHSY and CDR2 SAAADI. This CDR3 is 13 amino acids long. CDR3 sequence: CASSEKVNTEAFF. In DNA form, the CDR3 reads TGCGCCAGCAGTGAGAAGGTGAACACTGAAGCTTTCTTT.

The J gene is TRBJ2-3, the V gene TRBV20-1; 9 bases match TRBD1. Germline lookup yields CDR1 DFQATT and CDR2 SNEGSKA (reference sequence). V shed 2 bases and J 4 bases; nucleotides not matched to a gene: 4. CDR3 length: 14 amino acids. The CDR3 sequence: CSARRTGAADTQYF. The DNA of the CDR3 is TGCAGTGCTAGAAGGACAGGGGCTGCAGATACGCAGTATTTT.

In its sample, this clonotype was seen a few times. The chain couples TRBV6-2 or TRBV6-3 to TRBJ2-7; maybe TRBD2 (6 bases). The germline V gene encodes CDR1 MNHEY and CDR2 SVGEGT. CDR3 length: 14 amino acids. V lost 8 bases, J lost 6 bases, and 20 bases lay in between. The DNA of the CDR3 is TGTGCCAGCTTGGTCCAACCGTCGGGGGTCGAGCAGTACTTC. This gives the protein CASLVQPSGVEQYF.

As to this clonotype: Without the conserved terminal phenylalanine or tryptophan, this CDR3 likely stems from a read error. The chain combines TRBV3-1 with TRBJ1-1; no definite D call. CDR3 size: 12 residues. Trimming stripped 8 bases from V and 6 bases from J, with 13 bases between. Per the germline V gene, CDR1 is LGHDT and CDR2 is YNNKEL (reference sequence). CDR3 region: CASGFEESEAFS. Here the CDR3 DNA reads TGTGCCAGCGGGTTCGAGGAATCTGAAGCTTTCTCT.

This chain links TRBV15 with TRBJ1-6; weak D call: TRBD1 (5 bases). CDR3 length: 14 amino acids. Trimming removed 4 bases at V and 10 bases at J, with 14 bases between. The germline CDR1 and CDR2 sequences are LNHNV and YYDKDF (reference sequence). The CDR3: CATSTTGIRSPLHF. The CDR3 DNA sequence: TGTGCCACCAGCACCACAGGAATCCGCTCACCCCTCCACTTT.